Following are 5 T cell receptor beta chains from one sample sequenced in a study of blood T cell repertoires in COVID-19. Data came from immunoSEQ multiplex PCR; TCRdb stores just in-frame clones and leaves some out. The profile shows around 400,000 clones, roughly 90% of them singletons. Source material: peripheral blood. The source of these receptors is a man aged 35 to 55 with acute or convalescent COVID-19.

CDR3 residues: CASSPWGGQRQETQYF. The CDR3 DNA follows: TGTGCCAGCAGCCCGTGGGGGGGGCAGCGGCAAGAGACCCAGTACTTC. The V call is TRBV7-9, the J call TRBJ2-5; maybe TRBD2 (7 bases). Deletions cut 5 bases from V and 2 bases from J, with 18 bases between. Germline V gene data show CDR1 as SEHNR and CDR2 as FQNEAQ (reference sequence). This CDR3 is 16 amino acids long.

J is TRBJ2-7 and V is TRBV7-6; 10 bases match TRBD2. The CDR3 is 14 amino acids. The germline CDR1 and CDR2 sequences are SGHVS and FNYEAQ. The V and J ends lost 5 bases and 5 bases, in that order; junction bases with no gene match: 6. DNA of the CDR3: TGTGCCAGCAGCCGTAGCGGGGGGATAAACGAGCAGTACTTC. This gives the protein CASSRSGGINEQYF.

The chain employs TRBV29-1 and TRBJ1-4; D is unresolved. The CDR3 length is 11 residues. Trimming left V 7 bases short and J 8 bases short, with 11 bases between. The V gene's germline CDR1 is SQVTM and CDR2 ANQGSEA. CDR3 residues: CSAQEAEKLFF. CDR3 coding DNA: TGCAGCGCTCAGGAAGCCGAAAAACTGTTTTTT.

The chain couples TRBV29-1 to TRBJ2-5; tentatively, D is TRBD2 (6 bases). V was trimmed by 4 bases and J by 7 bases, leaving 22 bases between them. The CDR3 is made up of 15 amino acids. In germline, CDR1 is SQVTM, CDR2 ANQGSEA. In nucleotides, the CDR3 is TGCAGCGTTGTGGTGGGGACCCCTCTGGGGGGGACCCAGTACTTC. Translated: CSVVVGTPLGGTQYF.

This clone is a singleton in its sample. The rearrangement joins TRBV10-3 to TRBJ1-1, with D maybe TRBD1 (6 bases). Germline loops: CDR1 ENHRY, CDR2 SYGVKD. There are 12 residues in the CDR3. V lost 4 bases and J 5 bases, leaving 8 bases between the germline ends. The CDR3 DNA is TGTGCCATCAGTGCTGGACAGACTGAAGCTTTCTTT. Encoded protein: CAISAGQTEAFF.